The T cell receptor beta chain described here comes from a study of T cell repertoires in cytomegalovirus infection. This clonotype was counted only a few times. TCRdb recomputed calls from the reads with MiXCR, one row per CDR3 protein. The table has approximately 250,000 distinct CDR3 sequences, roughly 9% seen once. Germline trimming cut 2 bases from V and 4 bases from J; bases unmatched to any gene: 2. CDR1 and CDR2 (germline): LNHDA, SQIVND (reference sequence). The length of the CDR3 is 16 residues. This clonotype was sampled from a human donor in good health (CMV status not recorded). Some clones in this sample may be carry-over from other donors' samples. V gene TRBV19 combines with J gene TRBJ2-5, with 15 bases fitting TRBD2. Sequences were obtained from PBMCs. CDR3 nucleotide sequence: TGTGCCAGTAGTATAAGGACTAGCGGGGGGGCAGAGACCCAGTACTTC. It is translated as CASSIRTSGGAETQYF.